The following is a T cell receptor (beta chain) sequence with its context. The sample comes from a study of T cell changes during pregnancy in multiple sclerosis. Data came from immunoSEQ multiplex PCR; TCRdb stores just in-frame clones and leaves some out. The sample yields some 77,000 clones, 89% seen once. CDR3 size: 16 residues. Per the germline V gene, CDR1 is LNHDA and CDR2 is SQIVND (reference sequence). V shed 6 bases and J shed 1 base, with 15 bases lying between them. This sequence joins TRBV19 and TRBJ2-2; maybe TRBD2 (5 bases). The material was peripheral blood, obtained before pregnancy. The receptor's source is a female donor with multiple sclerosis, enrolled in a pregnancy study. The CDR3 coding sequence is TGTGCCAGTAGATATGGACTTACCCAGAACACCGGGGAGCTGTTTTTT. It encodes CASRYGLTQNTGELFF.